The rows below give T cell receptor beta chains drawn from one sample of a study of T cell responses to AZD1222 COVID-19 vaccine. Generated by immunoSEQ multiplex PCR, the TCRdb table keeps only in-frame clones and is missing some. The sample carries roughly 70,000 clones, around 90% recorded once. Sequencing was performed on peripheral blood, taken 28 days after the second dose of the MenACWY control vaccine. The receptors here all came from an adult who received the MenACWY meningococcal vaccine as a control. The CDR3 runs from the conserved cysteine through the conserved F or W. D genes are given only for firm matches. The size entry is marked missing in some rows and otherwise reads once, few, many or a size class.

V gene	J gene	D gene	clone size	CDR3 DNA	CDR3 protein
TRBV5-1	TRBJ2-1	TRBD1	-	TGCGCCAGCAGCTTGGAAGGGACAGGGACCTCTAATGAGCAGTTCTTC	CASSLEGTGTSNEQFF
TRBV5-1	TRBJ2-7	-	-	TGCGCCAGCAGCCCCCTGGAGGTTTCCTACGAGCAGTACTTC	CASSPLEVSYEQYF
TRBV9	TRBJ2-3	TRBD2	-	TGTGCCAGCAGCGTAGGAGCGGGGGGCACAGATACGCAGTATTTT	CASSVGAGGTDTQYF
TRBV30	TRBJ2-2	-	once	TGTGCCTGGAGTGCGGGGTCCGGGGAGCTGTTTTTT	CAWSAGSGELFF
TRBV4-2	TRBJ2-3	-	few	TGTGCCAGCAGCCAAATCAGGCAAGTAACAGATACGCAGTATTTT	CASSQIRQVTDTQYF
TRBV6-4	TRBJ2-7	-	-	TGTGCCAGCAGTGATCCGAACCGGGACCACTCCTACGAGCAGTACTTC	CASSDPNRDHSYEQYF
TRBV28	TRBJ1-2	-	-	TGTGCCGCTTTGGGGAGGCGGACTAACTATGGCTACACCTTC	CAALGRRTNYGYTF
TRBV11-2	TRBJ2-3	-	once	TGTGCCAGCAGCTTAGACCCCGGGACTCAGGATACGCAGTATTTT	CASSLDPGTQDTQYF
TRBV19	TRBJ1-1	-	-	TGTGCCAGTAGTATATCCTGGGGCGGCACTGAAGCTTTCTTT	CASSISWGGTEAFF
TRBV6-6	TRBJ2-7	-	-	TGTGCCAGCAGCCCGACGGCCGCCTACGAGCAGTACTTC	CASSPTAAYEQYF
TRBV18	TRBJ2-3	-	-	TGTGCCAGCTCACCACCTTCGATTCCAGATACGCAGTATTTT	CASSPPSIPDTQYF
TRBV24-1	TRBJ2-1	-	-	TGTGCCACCAGTGATGTGGGACTGGGGGATGAGCAGTTCTTC	CATSDVGLGDEQFF
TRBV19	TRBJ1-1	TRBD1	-	TGTGCCACCGCGGACAGGGGGAACACTGAAGCTTTCTTT	CATADRGNTEAFF
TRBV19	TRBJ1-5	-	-	TGTGCCAGTAGTATAGCGGCCGATCAGCCCCAGCATTTT	CASSIAADQPQHF
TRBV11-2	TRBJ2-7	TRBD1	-	TGTGCCAGCAGCTCGATAGGACAGGGAAGCGAGCAGTACTTC	CASSSIGQGSEQYF
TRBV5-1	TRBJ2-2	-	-	TGCGCCAGCAGCTTGGGGGGTTCCAACACCGGGGAGCTGTTTTTT	CASSLGGSNTGELFF
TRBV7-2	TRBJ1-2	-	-	TGTGCCAGCAGCTTCAACCACCGAGACTATGGCTACACCTTC	CASSFNHRDYGYTF